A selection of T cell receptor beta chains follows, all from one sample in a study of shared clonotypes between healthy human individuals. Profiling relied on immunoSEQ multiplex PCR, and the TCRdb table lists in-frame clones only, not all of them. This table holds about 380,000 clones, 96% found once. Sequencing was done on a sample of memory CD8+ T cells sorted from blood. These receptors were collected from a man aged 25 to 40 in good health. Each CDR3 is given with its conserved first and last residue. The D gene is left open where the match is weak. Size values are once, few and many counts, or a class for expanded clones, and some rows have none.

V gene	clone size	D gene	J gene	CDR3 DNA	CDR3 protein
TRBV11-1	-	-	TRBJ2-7	TGTGCCAGCAGCTCACAGGGTTTGGGCGAGCAGTACTTC	CASSSQGLGEQYF
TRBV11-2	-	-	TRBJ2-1	TGTGCCAGCAAAACGAAGGGCTCCTACAATGAGCAGTTCTTC	CASKTKGSYNEQFF
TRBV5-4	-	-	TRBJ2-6	TGTGCCAGCAGCTCGGGACACCCCTCTGGGGCCAACGTCCTGACTTTC	CASSSGHPSGANVLTF
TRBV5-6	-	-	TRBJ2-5	TGTGCCAGCAGCTTGGGTAGGGACGGCGAGACCCAGTACTTC	CASSLGRDGETQYF
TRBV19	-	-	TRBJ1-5	TGTGCCAGTAGTATAGACAGGAGCAATCAGCCCCAGCATTTT	CASSIDRSNQPQHF
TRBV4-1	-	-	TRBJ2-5	TGCGCCAGCAGCCAAGTTCCAACCGGCCTCTTGGAAGAGACCCAGTACTTC	CASSQVPTGLLEETQYF
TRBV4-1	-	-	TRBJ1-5	TGCGCCAGCAGCCAAAGGGGAGGGCTAATTTCGCCCCAGCATTTT	CASSQRGGLISPQHF
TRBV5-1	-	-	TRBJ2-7	TGCGCCAGCCTCCTGGAAGTTGGGTCGGTCCACGAGCAGTACTTC	CASLLEVGSVHEQYF
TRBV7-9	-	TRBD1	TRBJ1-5	TGTGCCAGCAGCTCACAGGGGTTGGGGCAGCCCCAGCATTTT	CASSSQGLGQPQHF
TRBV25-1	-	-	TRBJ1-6	TGTGCCAGCAGTGAATTTGAGGGAAAAAATTCACCCCTCCACTTT	CASSEFEGKNSPLHF
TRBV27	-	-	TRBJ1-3	TGTGCCAGCAGTTTCAGGGCTGGAAACACCATATATTTT	CASSFRAGNTIYF
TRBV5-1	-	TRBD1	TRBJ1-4	TGCGCCAGCAGCTTGACCGGGACAGGGTTAATAGCGTCTAATGAAAAACTGTTTTTT	CASSLTGTGLIASNEKLFF
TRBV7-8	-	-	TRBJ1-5	TGTGCCAGCAGCCCCCCAGATCAGCCCCAGCATTTT	CASSPPDQPQHF
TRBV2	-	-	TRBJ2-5	TGTGCCAGCACTACTGTGGGGACCGGGGAGACCCAGTACTTC	CASTTVGTGETQYF
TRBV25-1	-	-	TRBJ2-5	TGTGCCAGCAGTGAATTTTTAGAGCCGTACCAAGAGACCCAGTACTTC	CASSEFLEPYQETQYF
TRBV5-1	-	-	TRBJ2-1	TGCGCCAGCAGCTTGTTCGGGAGTAACGATGAGCAGTTCTTC	CASSLFGSNDEQFF
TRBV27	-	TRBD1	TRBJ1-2	TGTGCCAGCAGTTTATCCGGTTCAGGGGGAATCTATGGCTACACCTTC	CASSLSGSGGIYGYTF
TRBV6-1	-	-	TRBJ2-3	TGTGCCAGCAGTGAAGGGGCCCTTTTGGCAGATACGCAGTATTTT	CASSEGALLADTQYF
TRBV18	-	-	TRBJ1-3	TGTGCCAGCTCACCCGATCGGGGGCCCTCTGGAAACACCATATATTTT	CASSPDRGPSGNTIYF
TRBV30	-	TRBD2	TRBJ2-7	TGTGCCTGGAGTGTTAGCGGGAGCTACGAGCAGTACTTC	CAWSVSGSYEQYF
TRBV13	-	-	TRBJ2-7	TGTGCCAGCAGCCTGGGAAAATACGAGCAGTACTTC	CASSLGKYEQYF
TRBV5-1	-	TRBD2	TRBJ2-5	TGCGCCAGCAGCTTGGGCGGCGGGAGGCAAGAGACCCAGTACTTC	CASSLGGGRQETQYF
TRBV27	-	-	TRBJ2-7	TGTGCCAGCAGTGCCACGGGGGCAGGCTACGAGCAGTACTTC	CASSATGAGYEQYF
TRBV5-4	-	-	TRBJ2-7	TGTGCCAGCAGCTATTCAAAGAACTACGAGCAGTACTTC	CASSYSKNYEQYF
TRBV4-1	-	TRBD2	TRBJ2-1	TGCGCCAGCAGCCAAAGCTTACTAGCGGGTGAGCAGTTCTTC	CASSQSLLAGEQFF
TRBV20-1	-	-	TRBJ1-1	TGCAGTGCTCGGTGGGGAGCTTTCTTT	CSARWGAFF
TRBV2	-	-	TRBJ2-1	TGTGCCAGCAGCGCGGACAGCACCTACAATGAGCAGTTCTTC	CASSADSTYNEQFF
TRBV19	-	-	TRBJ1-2	TGTGCCAGTAGGACAAACTATGGCTACACCTTC	CASRTNYGYTF
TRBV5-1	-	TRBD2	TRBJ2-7	TGCGCCAGCAGCTTAGCGGGAGGGCCTATTTACGAGCAGTACTTC	CASSLAGGPIYEQYF
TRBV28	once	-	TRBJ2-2	TGTGGGACGGCTCGGGCGAACACCGGGGAGCTGTTTTTT	CGTARANTGELFF
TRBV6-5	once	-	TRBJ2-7	TGTGCCAGCAGTTACAGGGGAAGGTACGAGCAGTACTTC	CASSYRGRYEQYF
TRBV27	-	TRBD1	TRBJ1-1	TGTGCCAGCAGTCGAGGACAGGGGAACACTGAAGCTTTCTTT	CASSRGQGNTEAFF
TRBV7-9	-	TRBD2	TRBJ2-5	TGTGCCAGCAGCTTAGCGCGCGGACTAGATCTGACCCAGTACTTC	CASSLARGLDLTQYF
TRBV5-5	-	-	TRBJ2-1	TGTGCCAGCAGCTCTAGGGGGAGATCTAGATCCTATGAGCAGTTCTTC	CASSSRGRSRSYEQFF
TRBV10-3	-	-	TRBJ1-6	TGTGCCAGCGCCTTAAGGGGCAGCTCCTATAATTCACCCCTCCACTTT	CASALRGSSYNSPLHF
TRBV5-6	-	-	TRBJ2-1	TGTGCCAGCAGCGGCTTGTTTCTTGGCCAGGGGCCCCACAATGAGCAGTTCTTC	CASSGLFLGQGPHNEQFF
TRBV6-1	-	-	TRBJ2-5	TGTGCCAGCAGTGATGGTATTGAGGAGACCCAGTACTTC	CASSDGIEETQYF
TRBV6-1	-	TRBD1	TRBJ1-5	TGTGCCAGCAGACCAGGACAGGGGGGACATCAGCCCCAGCATTTT	CASRPGQGGHQPQHF
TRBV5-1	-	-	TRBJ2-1	TGCGCCAGCAGCATAGACCCTAGCTCCTACAATGAGCAGTTCTTC	CASSIDPSSYNEQFF
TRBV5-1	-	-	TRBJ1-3	TGCGCCAGCAGCTTGCCGGAATCAGGAAACACCATATATTTT	CASSLPESGNTIYF
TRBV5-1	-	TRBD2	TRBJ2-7	TGCGCCAGCAGCTTAGCGGGAGGAAGTTACGAGCAGTACTTC	CASSLAGGSYEQYF
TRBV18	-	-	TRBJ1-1	TGTGCCAGCTCACCACCGATGGGGGGAACTGAAGCTTTCTTT	CASSPPMGGTEAFF
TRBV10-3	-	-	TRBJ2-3	TGTGCCATCAGGACGACAGATCTCAGCACAGATACGCAGTATTTT	CAIRTTDLSTDTQYF
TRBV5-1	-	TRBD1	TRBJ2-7	TGCGCCAGCAGCTTGGAAGCAGGGGGCCCCTACGAGCAGTACTTC	CASSLEAGGPYEQYF
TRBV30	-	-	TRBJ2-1	TGTGCCTGGTCCCATCCGTCTGCGGGGATGCGCTCCTACAATGAGCAGTTCTTC	CAWSHPSAGMRSYNEQFF
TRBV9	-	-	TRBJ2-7	TGTGCCAGCAGCGTAGGGGGCCTACCAACCTACGAGCAGTACTTC	CASSVGGLPTYEQYF